This T cell receptor beta chain comes out of a study of cytomegalovirus exposure and HLA in healthy donors. Overall study results and limits: An analysis was carried out at a later point. It showed that HLA-associated TCR beta chains were more clonally expanded than equally common non-associated chains. Researchers reported in a later analysis that a missense DCLRE1C variant was tied to TCR beta V- and J-gene trimming.

A word on this clone: The target antigen is unknown.

Use of 60 Vbeta and 13 Jbeta primers characterized the PCR. TCRdb's copy holds only in-frame clones and misses some; the assay was immunoSEQ multiplex PCR. Of some 150,000 clones listed, approximately 80% are singletons. Healthy bone marrow donors made up the donor group. Source material: PBMCs. This receptor was taken from a woman aged 45-60 years in good health and CMV-seronegative.

Here the CDR3 reads CASSLGTGKTLNTEAFF. The CDR3 nucleotides read TGTGCCAGCAGTTTGGGGACAGGGAAAACTCTGAACACTGAAGCTTTCTTT. The genes are TRBV28 and TRBJ1-1; the match to TRBD1 covers 9 bases. The CDR3 loop spans 17 amino acids. Trimming cost V 3 bases and J 0 bases; bases outside gene matches: 8. The germline CDR1 and CDR2 sequences are MDHEN and SYDVKM.